This T cell receptor (beta chain) was identified in a study of blood T cells in healthy people across ages. The germline gives CDR1 KGHSH, CDR2 LQKENI. V trimming: 3 bases; J trimming: 3 bases; junction bases outside the gene matches: 4. This CDR3 comprises 14 residues. It was with a sample-barcoded 5' primer and a J-beta primer mix that a second PCR of about 6 to 12 cycles was run. One entry per CDR3 protein, called by TCRdb with MiXCR from the 5' RACE reads. The table lists roughly 900,000 distinct CDR3 sequences, roughly 26% of them singletons. The specimen sequenced was blood. The chain uses TRBV18 and TRBJ2-7; 8 nucleotides align to TRBD1. The receptor's source is a woman of 80 years or more in good health. The CDR3 nucleotides read TGTGCCAGCTCACCTATCGGGACAGGCTACGAGCAGTACTTC. Its protein product is CASSPIGTGYEQYF.